Sequencing of this TCR beta chain was carried out in a study of early T cells in non-severe SARS-CoV-2 infection. The germline V gene encodes CDR1 KGHSH and CDR2 LQKENI. The CDR3 contains 15 residues. V was trimmed by 3 bases and J by 4 bases, leaving 15 bases between them. Using its own MiXCR run on the 5' RACE reads, TCRdb lists one record per CDR3 protein. Of around 60,000 distinct CDR3 sequences in the sample, roughly 10% were seen once. This clonotype was observed a few times. Sequenced here: whole blood, sampled at baseline. V and J are TRBV18 and TRBJ1-2; possible D gene TRBD1, 6 bases. The receptor was isolated from an adult who was a healthcare worker with PCR-confirmed SARS-CoV-2 infection or an uninfected control (not recorded which). The CDR3 protein is CASSPPQGQGYGYTF. CDR3 DNA sequence: TGTGCCAGCTCACCGCCTCAGGGGCAGGGCTATGGCTACACCTTC.